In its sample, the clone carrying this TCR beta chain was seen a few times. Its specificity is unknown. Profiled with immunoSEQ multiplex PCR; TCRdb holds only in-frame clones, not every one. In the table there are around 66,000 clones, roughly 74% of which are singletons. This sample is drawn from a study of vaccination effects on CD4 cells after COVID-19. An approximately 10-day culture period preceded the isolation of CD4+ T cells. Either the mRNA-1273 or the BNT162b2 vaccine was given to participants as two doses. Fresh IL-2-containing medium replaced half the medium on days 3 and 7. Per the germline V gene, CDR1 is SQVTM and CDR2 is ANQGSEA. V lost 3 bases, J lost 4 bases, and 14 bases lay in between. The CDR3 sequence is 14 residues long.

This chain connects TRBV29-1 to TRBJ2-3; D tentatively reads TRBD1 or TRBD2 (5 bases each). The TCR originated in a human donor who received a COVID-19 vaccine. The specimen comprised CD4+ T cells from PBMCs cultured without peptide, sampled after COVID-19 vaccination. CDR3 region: CSVDGDLPPDTQYF. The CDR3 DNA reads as TGCAGCGTTGACGGGGACCTCCCCCCAGATACGCAGTATTTT.